This paragraph covers one TCR beta chain sequence. Its target is unknown. Trimming took 4 bases from V and 10 from J, leaving 7 bases between them. This CDR3 is 11 amino acids long. Germline loops: CDR1 MGHDK, CDR2 SYGVNS. Only in-frame clones appear in the TCRdb table, and some are missing; sequencing was by immunoSEQ multiplex PCR. The table records roughly 58,000 clones, 80% to 90% of them present only once. This record belongs to a study of OX40 agonist ivuxolimab in advanced cancers. Study in general: In this cohort, patients received ivuxolimab, an agonistic anti-OX40 (CD134) antibody. Of mixed ages from about 23 to 79 and averaging about 60 years, the group was roughly 85% male. One patient with hepatocellular carcinoma and two with cutaneous melanoma, three in all, had partial responses.

Whole-study findings and limits: Dose levels from 0.1 to 3.0 mg/kg saw CD4+ and CD8+ blood T cells expand clonally by week 6.

The genes are TRBV25-1 and TRBJ2-2, with D hard to call. The TCR originated in an adult with an advanced solid tumor such as melanoma, head and neck, liver or kidney cancer. The material sequenced was CD4+ or CD8+ T cells sorted from blood, taken in a trial of the OX40 agonist ivuxolimab. CDR3 residues: CASSADEELFF. CDR3 nucleotide sequence: TGTGCCAGCAGTGCTGACGAGGAGCTGTTTTTT.